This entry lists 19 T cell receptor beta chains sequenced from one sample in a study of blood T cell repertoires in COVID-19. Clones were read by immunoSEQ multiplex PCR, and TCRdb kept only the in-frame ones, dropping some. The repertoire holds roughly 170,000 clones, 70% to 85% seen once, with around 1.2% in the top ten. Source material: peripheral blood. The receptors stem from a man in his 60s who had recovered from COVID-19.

CDR3 nucleotides: TGTGCCACCAGTGATTCAGGCAGAACCTACGAGCAGTACTTC. It translates to CATSDSGRTYEQYF. The rearrangement uses TRBV24-1 and TRBJ2-7; D gene uncertain. This CDR3 is 14 amino acids long. The germline V and J ends were trimmed by 2 bases and 2 bases, with 9 bases remaining between them. Germline CDR1 KGHDR, CDR2 SFDVKD.

The CDR3 sequence: CASSLGGNYEKLFF. The DNA of the CDR3 is TGTGCCAGCAGCCTGGGGGGAAATTATGAAAAACTGTTTTTT. The V gene is TRBV7-2, the J gene TRBJ1-4; possible D gene TRBD1, 5 bases. Looked up from germline, CDR1 is SGHTA and CDR2 is FQGNSA. V dropped 5 bases and J dropped 6 bases, with 13 bases sitting between them. The CDR3 length is 14 residues.

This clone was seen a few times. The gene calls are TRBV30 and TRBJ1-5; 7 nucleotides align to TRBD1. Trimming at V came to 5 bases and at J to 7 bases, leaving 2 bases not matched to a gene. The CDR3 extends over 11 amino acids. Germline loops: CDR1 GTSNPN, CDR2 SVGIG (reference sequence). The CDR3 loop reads CAWGRGQPQHF. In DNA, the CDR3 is TGTGCCTGGGGCAGGGGGCAGCCCCAGCATTTT. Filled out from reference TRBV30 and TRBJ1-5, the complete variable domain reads SQTIHQWPATLVQPVGSPLSLECTVEGTSNPNLYWYRQAAGRGLQLLFYSVGIGQISSEVPQNLSASRPQDRQFILSSKKLLLSDSGFYLCAWGRGQPQHFGDGTRLSIL.

The chain's CDR3 is CASSLYRQSEQYF. CDR3 nucleotides: TGTGCCAGCTCCCTATATAGACAGTCCGAGCAGTACTTC. V usage is TRBV18 and J usage is TRBJ2-7; the D gene is possibly TRBD1 (5 bases). The germline CDR1 and CDR2 sequences are KGHSH and LQKENI. The length of the CDR3 is 13 residues. V was pared by 6 bases and J by 6 bases, with 15 bases between. Together with reference TRBV18 and TRBJ2-7, the CDR3 gives the full variable domain: NAGVMQNPRHLVRRRGQEARLRCSPMKGHSHVYWYRQLPEEGLKFMVYLQKENIIDESGMPKERFSAEFPKEGPSILRIQQVVRGDSAAYFCASSLYRQSEQYFGPGTRLTVT.

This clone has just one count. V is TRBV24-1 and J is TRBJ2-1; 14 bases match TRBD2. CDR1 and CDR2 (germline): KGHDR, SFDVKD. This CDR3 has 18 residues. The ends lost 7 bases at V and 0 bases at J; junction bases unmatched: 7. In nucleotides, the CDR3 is TGTGCCACCAGCTCGACTAGCGGGGGGGACAGCTCCTACAATGAGCAGTTCTTC. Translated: CATSSTSGGDSSYNEQFF.

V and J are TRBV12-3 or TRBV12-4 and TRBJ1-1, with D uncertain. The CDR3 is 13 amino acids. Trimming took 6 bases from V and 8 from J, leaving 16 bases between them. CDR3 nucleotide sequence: TGTGCCAGCAGGGGGAACAGACGGGAGGAAGCTTTCTTT. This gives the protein CASRGNRREEAFF.

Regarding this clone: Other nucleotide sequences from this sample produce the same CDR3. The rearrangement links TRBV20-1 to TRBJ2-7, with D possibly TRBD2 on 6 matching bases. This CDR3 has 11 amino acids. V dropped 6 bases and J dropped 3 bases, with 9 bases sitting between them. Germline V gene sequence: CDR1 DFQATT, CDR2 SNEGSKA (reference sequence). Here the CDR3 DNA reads TGCAGTGCAGGAGGGCACTACGAGCAGTACTTC. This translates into CSAGGHYEQYF.

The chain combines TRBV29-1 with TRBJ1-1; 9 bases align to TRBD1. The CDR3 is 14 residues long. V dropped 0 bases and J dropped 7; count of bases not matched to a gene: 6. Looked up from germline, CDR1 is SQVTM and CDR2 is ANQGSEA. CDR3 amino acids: CSVEDWEDRGEAFF. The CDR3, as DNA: TGCAGCGTTGAAGACTGGGAGGACAGGGGTGAAGCTTTCTTT.

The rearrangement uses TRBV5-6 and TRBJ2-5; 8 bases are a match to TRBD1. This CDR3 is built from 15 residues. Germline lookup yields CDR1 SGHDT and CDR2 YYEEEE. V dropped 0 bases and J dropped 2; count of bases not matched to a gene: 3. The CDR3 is CASSLDRTGQETQYF. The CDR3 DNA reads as TGTGCCAGCAGCTTGGACAGGACAGGGCAAGAGACCCAGTACTTC.

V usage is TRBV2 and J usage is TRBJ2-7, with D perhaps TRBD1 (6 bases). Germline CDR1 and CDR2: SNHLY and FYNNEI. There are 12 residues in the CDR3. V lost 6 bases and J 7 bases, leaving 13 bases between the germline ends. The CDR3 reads CASRDDRREQYF. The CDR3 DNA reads TGTGCCAGCAGAGATGACAGGCGGGAGCAGTACTTC.

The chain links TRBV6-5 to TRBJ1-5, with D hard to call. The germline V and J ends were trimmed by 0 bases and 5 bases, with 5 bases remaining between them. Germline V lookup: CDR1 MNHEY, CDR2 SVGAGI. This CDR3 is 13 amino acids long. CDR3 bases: TGTGCCAGCAGTTACTCCCTTGATCAGCCCCAGCATTTT. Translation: CASSYSLDQPQHF.

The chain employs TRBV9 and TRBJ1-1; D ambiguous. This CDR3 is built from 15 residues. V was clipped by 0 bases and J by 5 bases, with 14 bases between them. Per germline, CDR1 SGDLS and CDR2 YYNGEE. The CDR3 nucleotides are TGTGCCAGCAGCGTAGGGGGAGGCAGTCTTACTGAAGCTTTCTTT. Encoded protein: CASSVGGGSLTEAFF.

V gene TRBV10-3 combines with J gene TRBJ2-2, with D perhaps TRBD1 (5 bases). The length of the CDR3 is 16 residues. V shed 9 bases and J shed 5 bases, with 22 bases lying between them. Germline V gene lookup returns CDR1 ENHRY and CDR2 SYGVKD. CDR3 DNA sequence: TGTGCCATTGGGGCAGGAAATGTGCTGGGAACCGGGGAGCTGTTTTTT. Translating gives CAIGAGNVLGTGELFF.

CDR3 nucleotides: TGTGCCAGCAGCTCCAGACAGGCCTATGGCTACACCTTC. Its translation: CASSSRQAYGYTF. The rearrangement uses TRBV7-2 and TRBJ1-2; weak D call: TRBD1 (6 bases). With 4 bases removed from V and 4 bases from J, the gap between germline ends came to 10 bases. The CDR3 length is 13 residues. The germline V gene encodes CDR1 SGHTA and CDR2 FQGNSA.

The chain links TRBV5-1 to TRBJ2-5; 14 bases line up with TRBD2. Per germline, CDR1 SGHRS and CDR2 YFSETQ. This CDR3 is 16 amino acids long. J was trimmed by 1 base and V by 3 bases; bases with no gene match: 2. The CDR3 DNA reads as TGCGCCAGCAGCTGGGGGACTAGCGGGGGCCAAGAGACCCAGTACTTC. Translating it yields CASSWGTSGGQETQYF. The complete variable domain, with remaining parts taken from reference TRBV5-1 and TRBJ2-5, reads KAGVTQTPRYLIKTRGQQVTLSCSPISGHRSVSWYQQTPGQGLQFLFEYFSETQRNKGNFPGRFSGRQFSNSRSEMNVSTLELGDSALYLCASSWGTSGGQETQYFGPGTRLLVL.

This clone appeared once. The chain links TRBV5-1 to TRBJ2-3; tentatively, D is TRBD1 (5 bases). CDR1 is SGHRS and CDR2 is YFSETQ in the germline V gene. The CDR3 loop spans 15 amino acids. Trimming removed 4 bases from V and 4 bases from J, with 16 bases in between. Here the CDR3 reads CASSPYQGLADTQYF. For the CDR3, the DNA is TGCGCCAGCAGCCCCTATCAGGGATTAGCAGATACGCAGTATTTT.

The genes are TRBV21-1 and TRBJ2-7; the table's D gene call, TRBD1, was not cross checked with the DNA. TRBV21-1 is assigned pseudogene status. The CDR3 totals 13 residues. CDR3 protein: CASSPSTGREQYF. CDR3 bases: TGTGCCAGCAGCCCCTCGACAGGTCGCGAGCAGTACTTC.

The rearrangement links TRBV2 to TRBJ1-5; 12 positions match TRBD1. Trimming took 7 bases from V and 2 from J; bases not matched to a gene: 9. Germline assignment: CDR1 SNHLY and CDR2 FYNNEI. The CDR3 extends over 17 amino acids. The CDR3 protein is CASMQGTGGGRNQPQHF. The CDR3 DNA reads TGTGCCAGCATGCAGGGGACAGGGGGCGGCCGCAATCAGCCCCAGCATTTT. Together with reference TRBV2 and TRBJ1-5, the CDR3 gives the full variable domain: EPEVTQTPSHQVTQMGQEVILRCVPISNHLYFYWYRQILGQKVEFLVSFYNNEISEKSEIFDDQFSVERPDGSNFTLKIRSTKLEDSAMYFCASMQGTGGGRNQPQHFGDGTRLSIL.

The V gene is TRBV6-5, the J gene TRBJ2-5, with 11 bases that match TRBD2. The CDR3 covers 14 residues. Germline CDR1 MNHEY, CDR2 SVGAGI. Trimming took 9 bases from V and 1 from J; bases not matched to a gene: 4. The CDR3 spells CASILAGGQETQYF. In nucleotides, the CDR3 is TGTGCCAGTATTCTAGCGGGGGGCCAAGAGACCCAGTACTTC.